These T cell receptor beta chains were read from a single sample in a study of OX40 agonist ivuxolimab in advanced cancers. Profiled with immunoSEQ multiplex PCR; TCRdb holds only in-frame clones, not every one. The profile shows about 83,000 clones, about 88% of them singletons. The material sequenced was CD4+ or CD8+ T cells sorted from blood, taken in a trial of the OX40 agonist ivuxolimab. These receptors originate from an adult with an advanced solid tumor such as melanoma, head and neck, liver or kidney cancer. Both conserved end residues are trimmed from each CDR3. The size entry is marked missing in some rows and otherwise reads once, few, many or a size class.

V,size,CDR3
TRBV11-3,once,ASSSTGLSTGELF
TRBV10-3,-,AITGDRGLATQY
TRBV30,-,AWRRPGNSVTEAF
TRBV19,-,ASTATGGTEAF
TRBV9,-,ASSVDKEELF
TRBV4-1,-,ASSQEVPLAGGPSSYNEQF
TRBV15,-,ATSRDIKTVNEKLF
TRBV2,-,ASGRLAPTDTQY
TRBV6-1,-,ASGMGGGQPQH
TRBV29-1,-,SVGRQGSNYEQY
TRBV30,-,AWTGSSYNEQF
TRBV5-1,few,ASSGGTVAGNTIY
TRBV6-5,-,ASSPPGNEQF
TRBV18,-,ASSPSQGRGPQH
TRBV5-1,-,ASRESGIGRYGYT
TRBV7-2,-,ASSEGTGPEAF
TRBV10-2,-,ASSDRQRGVDDTQY
TRBV4-3,-,ASSQDGYYEQY
TRBV4-2,-,ASSQGRLGYT
TRBV18,-,ASSYLLTGVETQY
TRBV5-1,-,ASSFSGTGNEKLF
TRBV4-3,-,ASSQDMLGYEQY
TRBV14,-,ASSQDELPRTEAF
TRBV2,few,ASSEQQGNSPLH
TRBV19,-,ASSVGLAGVREQY
TRBV6-6,-,ASSPQGETQY
TRBV9,-,ASSVDGTSSYEQY
TRBV5-1,once,ASSFGGYEQY
TRBV5-1,-,ASSPDGQGNQPQH
TRBV6-5,-,ASSYSGGELF
TRBV2,many,ATVPSDSYEQY
TRBV19,-,ATEADTQY
TRBV7-2,once,ASSPFLANEQY
TRBV7-6,-,ASRLADQETQY
TRBV28,-,ASSLDRVDGEQF
TRBV18,-,ASSPTGTNTGELF
TRBV6-1,-,ASRKQETQY
TRBV2,-,ASSESWGLDTDTQY
TRBV9,-,ASSGGNWNSPLH
TRBV15,-,ATSRGGPTLGDEQY
TRBV9,few,ASSAGTSTYGYT
TRBV6-1,-,ASNMRY
TRBV7-9,-,ASSPPTVLTGELF
TRBV19,-,ASKLTVGELF
TRBV7-9,-,ASSLDQAGYT
TRBV5-1,-,ASSPSPGTGANVLT
TRBV18,few,ASSPVDPGSYGYT
TRBV5-6,-,ASSFLSNRGTGYT
TRBV6-1,-,ASSEYPAAVNTEAF
TRBV6-6,-,ASSQRTSGHNEQF
TRBV20-1,-,SAREDYEQY
TRBV20-1,-,SARSGRTQY
TRBV5-5,-,ASSLEAGRNTIY